In its sample, the clone carrying this T cell receptor (beta chain) was seen a few times. The sample originates from a study of beta chain features in type 1 diabetes. Study-level background: Sorted cells examined across all samples numbered around 110,000,000.

The study reverse transcribed the entire isolated RNA, so it sequenced expressed TCRB transcripts. The protocol was immunoSEQ multiplex PCR, while the TCRdb copy is restricted to in-frame clones and leaves out a portion. The repertoire consists of 900,000 or so clones, with 17% occurring once and the leading ten covering 0.02% to 0.03%. Germline loops: CDR1 MDHEN, CDR2 SYDVKM. CDR3 size: 16 residues. Trimming removed 1 base at V and 0 bases at J, with 10 bases between. The TCR sequence derives from a woman aged 18-29 years in good health. The rearrangement links TRBV28 to TRBJ1-5; D not resolved. Sequencing was performed on naive CD4+ T cells from blood. The CDR3 loop is CASSLLSGNSNQPQHF. The DNA of the CDR3 is TGTGCCAGCAGTTTATTGTCCGGCAATAGCAATCAGCCCCAGCATTTT.